This TCR beta chain is from a study of T cells in Graves' hyperthyroidism and ophthalmopathy. Study context: Peripheral blood was taken when the disease was first diagnosed, before any treatment began.

Calling Graves' hyperthyroidism stable meant ophthalmopathy did not progress within 18 months. Amplified regions were TCR beta CDR3 sequences from RNA transcripts. An initial round of RT-PCR targeting the TCR CDR3 relied on the HTBI primer set. Each CDR3 protein gets one entry after TCRdb re-called the multiplex PCR reads with MiXCR. The sample contains around 350,000 distinct CDR3 sequences, under 20% of which appear only once. The CDR3 has 14 residues. Germline V gene sequence: CDR1 MDHEN, CDR2 SYDVKM. V lost 3 bases to trimming and J lost 5 bases; unmatched junction nucleotides: 3. Worth noting for this clonotype: No antigen is known for it.

Overall study results and limits: A model of 13 V-J features distinguished ophthalmopathy from stable hyperthyroidism.

The chain has TRBV28 and TRBJ2-7; 11 bases match TRBD1. The TCR was taken from a woman aged 18-29 years with Graves' hyperthyroidism. Sample: blood. The CDR3 DNA reads TGTGCCAGCAGTTTCCGGACAGGGGGCGACGAGCAGTACTTC. Translated, it gives CASSFRTGGDEQYF.